A selection of T cell receptor beta chains follows, all from one sample in a study of vaccination and CD4 T cells after COVID-19. No antigen has been assigned to these receptors. TCRdb re-called the PCR reads through MiXCR, storing one row per CDR3 protein. The top ten clones hold 8% to 9.5% of a sample with approximately 14,000 distinct CDR3 sequences, 27% of them seen once. The sequenced sample was CD4+ T cells from blood, cultured in vitro. The receptors stem from a human donor who had recovered from COVID-19. Each CDR3 is given with its conserved first and last residue. A D gene is named only where the DNA matches it firmly. Clone size is stated in some rows and not others, as once, few, many or a class when expanded.

size: medium-sized; J: TRBJ1-1; V: TRBV30; D: NA; CDR3: CAWSVEQRKGGAFF; DNA: TGTGCCTGGAGTGTAGAGCAAAGGAAGGGGGGAGCTTTCTTT
size: NA; J: TRBJ1-4; V: TRBV6-8; D: NA; CDR3: CARYRVGGGEKLFF; DNA: TGTGCCAGGTACAGGGTAGGGGGGGGTGAAAAACTGTTTTTT
size: NA; J: TRBJ2-5; V: TRBV12-3/TRBV12-4; D: NA; CDR3: CASSHPPVQETQYF; DNA: TGTGCCAGCAGTCACCCTCCCGTACAAGAGACCCAGTACTTC
size: NA; J: TRBJ2-1; V: TRBV12-3/TRBV12-4; D: TRBD1; CDR3: CASSPRRDRRKQFF; DNA: TGTGCCAGCAGTCCCAGACGGGACAGGAGAAAGCAGTTCTTC
size: NA; J: TRBJ2-4; V: TRBV18; D: TRBD2; CDR3: CASSPGETSGGPRYF; DNA: TGTGCCAGCTCACCGGGGGAGACTAGCGGGGGGCCCCGGTACTTC
size: few; J: TRBJ1-4; V: TRBV11-2; D: NA; CDR3: CASAKTGNEKLFF; DNA: TGTGCCAGCGCCAAGACAGGAAATGAAAAACTGTTTTTT
size: few; J: TRBJ2-2; V: TRBV7-9; D: NA; CDR3: CASSPSRPTGELFF; DNA: TGTGCCAGCAGCCCTTCCCGACCCACCGGGGAGCTGTTTTTT
size: NA; J: TRBJ1-1; V: TRBV20-1; D: TRBD1; CDR3: CSARKTGSLNTEAFF; DNA: TGCAGTGCTAGAAAGACAGGGTCTCTGAACACTGAAGCTTTCTTT
size: NA; J: TRBJ2-7; V: TRBV5-4; D: NA; CDR3: CASSLDGYEQYF; DNA: TGTGCCAGCAGCTTGGATGGCTACGAGCAGTACTTC
size: NA; J: TRBJ2-7; V: TRBV7-2; D: NA; CDR3: CASSLEIFSYEQYF; DNA: TGTGCCAGCAGCTTAGAAATTTTCTCCTACGAGCAGTACTTC
size: NA; J: TRBJ2-3; V: TRBV7-2; D: TRBD1; CDR3: CASSQEVQGAQGTDTQYF; DNA: TGTGCCAGCAGCCAAGAGGTTCAGGGGGCGCAGGGCACAGATACGCAGTATTTT
size: NA; J: TRBJ2-5; V: TRBV5-1; D: NA; CDR3: CASSPGGSQETQYF; DNA: TGCGCCAGCAGCCCCGGAGGTTCTCAAGAGACCCAGTACTTC
size: NA; J: TRBJ1-2; V: TRBV19; D: NA; CDR3: CASSTGDGRGNGYTF; DNA: TGTGCCAGTAGTACCGGGGACGGGCGGGGGAATGGCTACACCTTC
size: NA; J: TRBJ1-6; V: TRBV27; D: TRBD1; CDR3: CASSFRDRALADNSPLHF; DNA: TGTGCCAGCAGTTTCAGGGACAGGGCTCTCGCGGATAATTCACCCCTCCACTTT
size: NA; J: TRBJ2-3; V: TRBV7-8; D: NA; CDR3: CASLPGAAVFTDTQYF; DNA: TGTGCCAGCCTGCCCGGGGCGGCAGTCTTCACAGATACGCAGTATTTT
size: few; J: TRBJ1-2; V: TRBV28; D: NA; CDR3: CASSLVGGSNYGYTF; DNA: TGTGCCAGCAGTTTGGTGGGGGGCAGTAACTATGGCTACACCTTC
size: few; J: TRBJ1-5; V: TRBV20-1; D: TRBD1; CDR3: CSAQGGRQPQHF; DNA: TGCAGTGCGCAGGGGGGACGTCAGCCCCAGCATTTT
size: NA; J: TRBJ2-3; V: TRBV27; D: TRBD2; CDR3: CASSFVLGLAGSTDTQYF; DNA: TGTGCCAGCAGTTTTGTCTTGGGACTAGCGGGGAGCACAGATACGCAGTATTTT
size: NA; J: TRBJ1-1; V: TRBV4-3; D: NA; CDR3: CASSQENHYTEAFF; DNA: TGCGCCAGCAGCCAAGAGAACCATTACACTGAAGCTTTCTTT
size: few; J: TRBJ1-1; V: TRBV5-1; D: NA; CDR3: CASHWGPSGRNTEAFF; DNA: TGCGCCAGCCACTGGGGACCTTCGGGACGGAACACTGAAGCTTTCTTT
size: NA; J: TRBJ1-5; V: TRBV20-1; D: TRBD1; CDR3: CSAQGARDQPQHF; DNA: TGCAGTGCTCAGGGGGCTCGGGATCAGCCCCAGCATTTT
size: NA; J: TRBJ1-2; V: TRBV2; D: NA; CDR3: CASSPLFGDYGYTF; DNA: TGTGCCAGCTCACCCTTGTTTGGGGACTATGGCTACACCTTC
size: NA; J: TRBJ1-2; V: TRBV5-6; D: TRBD1; CDR3: CASREGQEGFGYTF; DNA: TGTGCCAGCAGGGAGGGACAGGAAGGTTTTGGCTACACCTTC
size: NA; J: TRBJ1-2; V: TRBV29-1; D: NA; CDR3: CSVAGSNYGYTF; DNA: TGCAGCGTTGCTGGGTCTAACTATGGCTACACCTTC
size: medium-sized; J: TRBJ1-2; V: TRBV7-9; D: TRBD1; CDR3: CASSSLRQGYYGYTF; DNA: TGTGCCAGCAGCTCACTCCGACAGGGCTATTATGGCTACACCTTC
size: few; J: TRBJ1-1; V: TRBV20-1; D: NA; CDR3: CSASEGGMNTEAFF; DNA: TGCAGTGCTAGCGAGGGGGGCATGAACACTGAAGCTTTCTTT
size: NA; J: TRBJ2-7; V: TRBV20-1; D: TRBD2; CDR3: CSATPLAGIGYEQYF; DNA: TGCAGTGCTACCCCGCTAGCGGGGATCGGCTACGAGCAGTACTTC
size: once; J: TRBJ2-4; V: TRBV6-2/TRBV6-3; D: NA; CDR3: CASSYLGQYKNIQYF; DNA: TGTGCCAGCAGTTACTTGGGACAATACAAAAACATTCAGTACTTC
size: NA; J: TRBJ1-6; V: TRBV7-9; D: TRBD1; CDR3: CASSPQGGNNSPLHF; DNA: TGTGCCAGCAGCCCCCAGGGGGGTAACAATTCACCCCTCCACTTT
size: medium-sized; J: TRBJ1-2; V: TRBV7-9; D: TRBD1; CDR3: CASSSGQGAKYGYTF; DNA: TGTGCCAGCAGCTCGGGACAGGGGGCAAAGTATGGCTACACCTTC
size: few; J: TRBJ2-6; V: TRBV6-1; D: NA; CDR3: CASSPRGGSGANVLTF; DNA: TGTGCCAGCAGCCCCCGCGGTGGGTCTGGGGCCAACGTCCTGACTTTC
size: NA; J: TRBJ2-7; V: TRBV6-5; D: TRBD1; CDR3: CASSYSSRGTGRVEQYF; DNA: TGTGCCAGCAGTTACAGTAGTCGTGGGACAGGGCGGGTCGAGCAGTACTTC
size: NA; J: TRBJ1-2; V: TRBV12-3/TRBV12-4; D: NA; CDR3: CASSLIGYGYTF; DNA: TGTGCCAGCAGTTTAATCGGTTATGGCTACACCTTC
size: NA; J: TRBJ2-7; V: TRBV4-1; D: NA; CDR3: CASSQESEGEQYF; DNA: TGCGCCAGCAGCCAAGAGTCGGAGGGAGAGCAGTACTTC
size: NA; J: TRBJ2-3; V: TRBV7-9; D: TRBD2; CDR3: CASSLTESGGALDTDTQYF; DNA: TGTGCCAGCAGCTTAACGGAAAGCGGGGGCGCCCTTGACACAGATACGCAGTATTTT
size: few; J: TRBJ1-5; V: TRBV6-1; D: TRBD1; CDR3: CASNHDRGHNQPQHF; DNA: TGTGCCAGCAACCACGACAGGGGCCACAATCAGCCCCAGCATTTT
size: NA; J: TRBJ2-7; V: TRBV12-3/TRBV12-4; D: NA; CDR3: CASSGVWGTREGEQYF; DNA: TGTGCCAGCAGTGGGGTCTGGGGGACAAGGGAGGGCGAGCAGTACTTC
size: NA; J: TRBJ1-2; V: TRBV20-1; D: NA; CDR3: CSARDREARTGYTF; DNA: TGCAGTGCTAGAGATCGGGAGGCCCGGACTGGCTACACCTTC
size: NA; J: TRBJ2-5; V: TRBV5-6; D: NA; CDR3: CASSPAGLQETQYF; DNA: TGTGCCAGCAGCCCGGCCGGGCTCCAAGAGACCCAGTACTTC
size: NA; J: TRBJ1-6; V: TRBV7-2; D: NA; CDR3: CASSWSTLLTSPLHF; DNA: TGTGCCAGCAGCTGGTCGACCCTCTTGACTTCACCCCTCCACTTT
size: medium-sized; J: TRBJ1-2; V: TRBV15; D: NA; CDR3: CATSRDRLGGYTF; DNA: TGTGCCACCAGCAGGGATCGTCTAGGTGGCTACACCTTC
size: medium-sized; J: TRBJ2-3; V: TRBV6-4; D: TRBD2; CDR3: CASSVAGEGTDTQYF; DNA: TGTGCCAGCAGTGTGGCGGGGGAGGGCACAGATACGCAGTATTTT
size: NA; J: TRBJ1-2; V: TRBV4-1; D: TRBD1; CDR3: CASSPRGLGGYTF; DNA: TGCGCCAGCAGCCCCAGGGGGCTGGGTGGCTACACCTTC
size: NA; J: TRBJ1-6; V: TRBV15; D: NA; CDR3: CATSRENSPLHF; DNA: TGTGCCACCAGCAGGGAGAATTCACCCCTCCACTTT
size: NA; J: TRBJ2-3; V: TRBV6-2/TRBV6-3; D: TRBD2; CDR3: CASAIHGGDTQYF; DNA: TGTGCCAGCGCAATCCACGGGGGGGATACGCAGTATTTT
size: NA; J: TRBJ2-3; V: TRBV20-1; D: NA; CDR3: CSAKAGSTDTQYF; DNA: TGCAGTGCTAAGGCGGGGAGCACAGATACGCAGTATTTT
size: few; J: TRBJ2-2; V: TRBV6-1; D: TRBD2; CDR3: CASSRGLAGEGELFF; DNA: TGTGCCAGCAGCCGTGGACTAGCGGGCGAAGGGGAGCTGTTTTTT
size: NA; J: TRBJ2-6; V: TRBV15; D: NA; CDR3: CATAPDYSSGANVLTF; DNA: TGTGCCACGGCTCCGGACTATTCCTCTGGGGCCAACGTCCTGACTTTC
size: NA; J: TRBJ1-1; V: TRBV7-9; D: TRBD1; CDR3: CASSPRDRLNTEAFF; DNA: TGTGCCAGCAGCCCCCGGGACAGACTGAACACTGAAGCTTTCTTT
size: few; J: TRBJ2-5; V: TRBV19; D: TRBD2; CDR3: CASSIYSGGDQETQYF; DNA: TGTGCCAGTAGTATCTATAGCGGGGGGGACCAAGAGACCCAGTACTTC
size: few; J: TRBJ1-2; V: TRBV7-9; D: NA; CDR3: CASSLENYGYTF; DNA: TGTGCCAGCAGCTTAGAGAACTATGGCTACACCTTC
size: few; J: TRBJ2-7; V: TRBV18; D: NA; CDR3: CASSPGAGYEQYF; DNA: TGTGCCAGCTCACCGGGGGCCGGTTACGAGCAGTACTTC
size: NA; J: TRBJ1-2; V: TRBV20-1; D: TRBD1; CDR3: CSATPDRLNYGYTF; DNA: TGCAGTGCTACCCCGGACAGGCTTAACTATGGCTACACCTTC
size: few; J: TRBJ2-7; V: TRBV7-2; D: NA; CDR3: CASSLDSGNNEQYF; DNA: TGTGCCAGCAGCTTAGATTCGGGGAACAACGAGCAGTACTTC
size: NA; J: TRBJ2-1; V: TRBV4-2; D: TRBD2; CDR3: CASSQDYGGAGNEQFF; DNA: TGTGCCAGCAGCCAAGATTACGGGGGGGCCGGGAATGAGCAGTTCTTC
size: few; J: TRBJ1-6; V: TRBV19; D: NA; CDR3: CASSMPGREDSPLHF; DNA: TGTGCCAGTAGTATGCCCGGCCGAGAAGATTCACCCCTCCACTTT
size: NA; J: TRBJ1-2; V: TRBV14; D: NA; CDR3: CASSDYRARNGYTF; DNA: TGTGCCAGCAGCGACTACAGGGCTCGTAATGGCTACACCTTC